Below are 28 T cell receptor beta chains sequenced from a single sample in a study of CXCR3-negative and CXCR3-positive naive CD8 T cells. 5' RACE with UMI labels generated the TRB cDNA libraries. TCRdb re-called the 5' RACE reads and catalogs CDR3 proteins one per entry, DNA excluded. This sample's clone table lists about 150,000 distinct CDR3 sequences. These TCRs' antigens remain unknown. Points from the study as a whole: CXCR3-positive naive cells had more hydrophobic TRB CDR3s than CXCR3-negative naive cells.

Material for sequencing was naive CXCR3+ CD8+ T cells from blood. Subset given: CD45RO-CCR7+CD27+CD95- naive CD8+ T cells expressing CXCR3 (TNR3+). The receptor source for this set is a human donor in good health. Some clones in this sample may be carry-over from other donors' samples.

The J gene is TRBJ2-7, the V gene TRBV15; the TRBD2 assignment by TCRdb is unverifiable without DNA. CDR3 size: 15 residues. CDR1 is LNHNV, CDR2 YYDKDF, per germline (reference sequence). CDR3 residues: CATSRGAGGSYEQYF.

This rearrangement joins TRBV20-1 to TRBJ2-7; TCRdb picks TRBD1, but there is no DNA to check that call. The CDR3 is 12 amino acids. CDR1 and CDR2 (germline): DFQATT, SNEGSKA (reference sequence). The CDR3 sequence is CSASVPPGEQYF.

V is TRBV5-1 and J is TRBJ2-7. Germline-derived CDR1 and CDR2 are SGHRS and YFSETQ. The CDR3 loop spans 15 amino acids. The chain's CDR3 is CASSLSNMEGYEQYF.

The chain couples TRBV7-3 to TRBJ2-5; without DNA, the TCRdb call of TRBD2 cannot be checked. This CDR3 contains 14 residues. The V gene's germline CDR1 is SGHTA and CDR2 FQGTGA. CDR3 protein: CASSRTSAEETQYF.

The chain employs TRBV5-6 and TRBJ2-6. Germline V lookup: CDR1 SGHDT, CDR2 YYEEEE. The CDR3 consists of 16 residues. This chain's CDR3 is CASSLGQGSGANVLTF.

The chain employs TRBV27 and TRBJ1-5; TCRdb designates TRBD1, a call that cannot be tested without DNA. The CDR3 runs 15 residues. Germline lookup yields CDR1 MNHEY and CDR2 SMNVEV (reference sequence). The CDR3: CASSLGTGGNQPQHF.

The CDR3 is CAWSAGILYEQYF. V gene TRBV30 combines with J gene TRBJ2-7. The length of the CDR3 is 13 residues. The germline V gene encodes CDR1 GTSNPN and CDR2 SVGIG (reference sequence). Looking up the rest from reference TRBV30 and TRBJ2-7 gives the full variable domain: SQTIHQWPATLVQPVGSPLSLECTVEGTSNPNLYWYRQAAGRGLQLLFYSVGIGQISSEVPQNLSASRPQDRQFILSSKKLLLSDSGFYLCAWSAGILYEQYFGPGTRLTVT.

This rearrangement joins TRBV5-1 to TRBJ2-3; TCRdb's assignment of TRBD2 cannot be checked, as there is no DNA. The germline CDR1 and CDR2 sequences are SGHRS and YFSETQ. CDR3 length equals 15 residues. The chain's CDR3 is CASSLELAVTDTQYF.

V usage is TRBV29-1 and J usage is TRBJ1-2. There are 13 residues in the CDR3. Germline lookup yields CDR1 SQVTM and CDR2 ANQGSEA. Here the CDR3 reads CSVVTVPNYGYTF.

This chain links TRBV29-1 with TRBJ2-2; no DNA is available, so the TRBD1 call from TCRdb remains unchecked. Germline CDR1 and CDR2: SQVTM and ANQGSEA. The CDR3 extends over 12 amino acids. CDR3 sequence reads: CSVTGGAGELFF.

This sequence joins TRBV15 and TRBJ2-3; TCRdb's D gene call, TRBD1, goes unchecked for lack of DNA. CDR1 LNHNV and CDR2 YYDKDF come from the germline V gene (reference sequence). CDR3 length: 16 residues. The CDR3 here is CATSRDRDSSTDTQYF.

The chain is built from TRBV5-6 and TRBJ1-1; TCRdb calls TRBD1, which cannot be checked without DNA. The length of the CDR3 is 14 residues. The germline CDR1 and CDR2 sequences are SGHDT and YYEEEE. The CDR3 reads CASRPGTGRTEAFF.

This chain uses TRBV7-2 with TRBJ2-3; TCRdb's D call, TRBD1, is unchecked because there is no DNA. This CDR3 is built from 18 residues. CDR1 and CDR2 from the germline V gene are SGHTA and FQGNSA. CDR3 loop: CASSLSPGKFASTDTQYF. Drawing the rest from reference TRBV7-2 and TRBJ2-3, the complete variable domain is GAGVSQSPSNKVTEKGKDVELRCDPISGHTALYWYRQSLGQGLEFLIYFQGNSAPDKSGLPSDRFSAERTGGSVSTLTIQRTQQEDSAVYLCASSLSPGKFASTDTQYFGPGTRLTVL.

This chain connects TRBV3-1 to TRBJ1-1. Per germline, CDR1 LGHDT and CDR2 YNNKEL (reference sequence). The CDR3 length is 15 residues. CDR3 region: CASSQDWARQDQAFF.

V gene TRBV19 combines with J gene TRBJ1-5; without DNA, the TCRdb call of TRBD1 cannot be checked. Germline lookup yields CDR1 LNHDA and CDR2 SQIVND (reference sequence). This CDR3 is 15 amino acids long. The CDR3 spells CASARTAEPTQPQHF.

CDR3 region: CATSRDSVLAGGDEQFF. The chain uses TRBV15 and TRBJ2-1; the TCRdb D gene call, TRBD2, has no DNA to confirm it. The CDR3 totals 17 residues. Germline CDR1 reads LNHNV; CDR2 reads YYDKDF (reference sequence).

The chain is built from TRBV13 and TRBJ2-7; the TCRdb call, TRBD2, lacks DNA for checking. Germline V gene sequence: CDR1 PRHDT, CDR2 FYEKMQ (reference sequence). The CDR3 totals 17 residues. The CDR3 sequence: CASSSTGTSGRGYEQYF.

The CDR3 is CAGSEGDVGELFF. The V gene is TRBV25-1, the J gene TRBJ2-2; the D call from TCRdb, TRBD1, cannot be confirmed without DNA. The CDR3 runs 13 residues. From germline, CDR1 is MGHDK and CDR2 SYGVNS.

The V gene is TRBV7-8, the J gene TRBJ2-7; no DNA is available, so the TRBD1 call from TCRdb remains unchecked. Germline loops: CDR1 SGHVS, CDR2 FQNEAQ. The CDR3 is 16 residues long. CDR3 sequence reads: CASSLKLGPLSYEQYF.

This chain uses TRBV7-9 with TRBJ2-1. This CDR3 comprises 11 residues. The germline V gene has CDR1 SEHNR and CDR2 FQNEAQ (reference sequence). The CDR3 reads CASGAYNEQFF.

The V and J genes are TRBV19 and TRBJ2-7; lacking DNA, the TRBD1 call made by TCRdb goes unchecked. From germline, CDR1 is LNHDA and CDR2 SQIVND (reference sequence). This CDR3 region has 14 residues. The CDR3 sequence: CASSLTGTAYEQYF.

The chain carries TRBV28 and TRBJ2-1; there is no DNA to check the TCRdb D call of TRBD2. The germline gives CDR1 MDHEN, CDR2 SYDVKM. The CDR3 totals 14 residues. The CDR3 loop is CASRAGGSGDEQFF.

The V and J genes are TRBV7-9 and TRBJ1-1. Germline V gene lookup returns CDR1 SEHNR and CDR2 FQNEAQ (reference sequence). The CDR3 covers 13 residues. This chain's CDR3 is CASSLGVYTEAFF.

The CDR3 spells CASSLEPGSINTGELFF. The chain is built from TRBV7-8 and TRBJ2-2. The CDR3 has 17 residues. The germline V gene has CDR1 SGHVS and CDR2 FQNEAQ. The full variable domain, its missing parts supplied by reference TRBV7-8 and TRBJ2-2, is GAGVSQSPRYKVAKRGQDVALRCDPISGHVSLFWYQQALGQGPEFLTYFQNEAQLDKSGLPSDRFFAERPEGSVSTLKIQRTQQEDSAVYLCASSLEPGSINTGELFFGEGSRLTVL.

This chain connects TRBV27 to TRBJ1-2. Germline V lookup: CDR1 MNHEY, CDR2 SMNVEV (reference sequence). CDR3 size: 15 residues. The CDR3 here is CASSLSAVIVGGYTF.

The chain carries TRBV12-3 or TRBV12-4 and TRBJ1-2; TCRdb's D call, TRBD1, is unchecked because there is no DNA. The CDR3 spans 16 residues. The CDR3 protein is CASSLESWRQGYGYTF.

The rearrangement links TRBV28 to TRBJ2-1; TCRdb designates TRBD2, a call that cannot be tested without DNA. CDR1 and CDR2 from the germline V gene are MDHEN and SYDVKM. The CDR3 covers 18 residues. CDR3 amino acids: CASSLMGSGLSSYNEQFF. The entire variable domain, with the rest obtained from reference TRBV28 and TRBJ2-1, is as follows: DVKVTQSSRYLVKRTGEKVFLECVQDMDHENMFWYRQDPGLGLRLIYFSYDVKMKEKGDIPEGYSVSREKKERFSLILESASTNQTSMYLCASSLMGSGLSSYNEQFFGPGTRLTVL.

This rearrangement joins TRBV7-2 to TRBJ2-7; TCRdb's D call of TRBD2 is untestable without DNA. This CDR3 is 15 amino acids long. CDR1 is SGHTA, CDR2 FQGNSA, per germline. The CDR3 reads CASSLGWDYSYEQYF.